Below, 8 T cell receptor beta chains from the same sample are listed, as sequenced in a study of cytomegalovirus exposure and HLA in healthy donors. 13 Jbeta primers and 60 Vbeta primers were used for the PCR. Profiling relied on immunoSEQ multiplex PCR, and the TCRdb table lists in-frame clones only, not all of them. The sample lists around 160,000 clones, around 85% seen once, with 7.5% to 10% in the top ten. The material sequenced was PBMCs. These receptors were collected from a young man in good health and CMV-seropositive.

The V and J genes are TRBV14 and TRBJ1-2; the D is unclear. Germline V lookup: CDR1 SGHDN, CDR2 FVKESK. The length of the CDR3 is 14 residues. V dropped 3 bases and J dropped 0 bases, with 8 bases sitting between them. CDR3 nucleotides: TGTGCCAGCAGCCAGGGAGGCGCTAACTATGGCTACACCTTC. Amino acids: CASSQGGANYGYTF.

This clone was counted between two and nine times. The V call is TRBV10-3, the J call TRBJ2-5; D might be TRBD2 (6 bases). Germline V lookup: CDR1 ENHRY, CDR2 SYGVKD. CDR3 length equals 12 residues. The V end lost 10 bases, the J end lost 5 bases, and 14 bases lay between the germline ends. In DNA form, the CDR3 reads TGTGCCACAAGGGCCCGGGAGGAGACCCAGTACTTC. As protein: CATRAREETQYF.

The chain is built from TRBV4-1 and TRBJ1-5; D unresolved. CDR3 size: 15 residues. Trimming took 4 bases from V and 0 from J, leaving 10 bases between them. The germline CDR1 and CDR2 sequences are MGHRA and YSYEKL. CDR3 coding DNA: TGCGCCAGCAGCCCTCAACTTCTTAGCAATCAGCCCCAGCATTTT. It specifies CASSPQLLSNQPQHF.

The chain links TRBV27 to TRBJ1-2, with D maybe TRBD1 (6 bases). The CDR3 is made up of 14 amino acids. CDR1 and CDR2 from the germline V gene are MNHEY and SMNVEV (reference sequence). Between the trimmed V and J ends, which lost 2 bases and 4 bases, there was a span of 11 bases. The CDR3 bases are TGTGCCAGCAGTTTAACGGTGGGGGCCTATGGCTACACCTTC. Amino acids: CASSLTVGAYGYTF.

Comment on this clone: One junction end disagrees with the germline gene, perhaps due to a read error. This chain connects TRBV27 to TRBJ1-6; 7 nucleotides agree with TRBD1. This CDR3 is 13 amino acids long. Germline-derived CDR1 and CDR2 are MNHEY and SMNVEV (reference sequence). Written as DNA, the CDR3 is TGTGCCACGGGACAGATCTATAATCCACCCCTCCACTTT. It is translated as CATGQIYNPPLHF.

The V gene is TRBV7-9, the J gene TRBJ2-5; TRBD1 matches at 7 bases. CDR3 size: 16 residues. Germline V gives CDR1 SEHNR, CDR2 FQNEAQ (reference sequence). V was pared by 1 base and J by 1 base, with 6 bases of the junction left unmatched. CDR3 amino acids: CASSLDRTGFQETQYF. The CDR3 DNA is TGTGCCAGCAGCTTAGATAGGACAGGATTCCAAGAGACCCAGTACTTC.

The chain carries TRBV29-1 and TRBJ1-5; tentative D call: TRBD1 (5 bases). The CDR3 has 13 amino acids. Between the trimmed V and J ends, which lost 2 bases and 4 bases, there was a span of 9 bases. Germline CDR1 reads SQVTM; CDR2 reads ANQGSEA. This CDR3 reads CSVETGMNQPQHF. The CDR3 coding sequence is TGCAGCGTTGAAACAGGTATGAATCAGCCCCAGCATTTT. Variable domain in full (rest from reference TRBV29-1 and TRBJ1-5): SAVISQKPSRDICQRGTSLTIQCQVDSQVTMMFWYRQQPGQSLTLIATANQGSEATYESGFVIDKFPISRPNLTFSTLTVSNMSPEDSSIYLCSVETGMNQPQHFGDGTRLSIL.

CDR3 nucleotide sequence: TGTGCCAGCAGTTCAGGGATGGAGCAGTACTTC. This encodes CASSSGMEQYF. The chain recombines TRBV6-5 with TRBJ2-7; TRBD1 is a possible D gene (5 bases). CDR3 length: 11 residues. V lost 4 bases, J lost 7 bases, and 8 bases lay in between. The germline CDR1 and CDR2 sequences are MNHEY and SVGAGI.